The next 30 T cell receptor beta chains were all read from a single sample in a study of regulatory T cells in long-lasting Graves disease. Time point: newly diagnosed GD, antithyroid drugs for less than 3 months. Extracted PBMC RNA gave rise to the TCR library. CDR3 regions were amplified by Arm-PCR using iRepertoire HTBI primers to build TCR beta libraries. MiXCR was run by TCRdb on the multiplex PCR reads, yielding one entry per CDR3 protein. This sample has some 250,000 distinct CDR3 sequences, with around 18% found just once. These sequences were also reported in another study, on T cells in Graves' hyperthyroidism and ophthalmopathy.

Specimen: peripheral blood mononuclear cells (PBMCs), collected at new diagnosis, from a patient treated with antithyroid drugs. The source is a woman in her twenties or thirties with Graves disease.

This clonotype appeared many times. The chain couples TRBV2 to TRBJ2-3; 9 bases align to TRBD2. CDR3 length: 14 amino acids. The germline V gene encodes CDR1 SNHLY and CDR2 FYNNEI. The V gene end was trimmed by 4 bases and the J gene end by 5 bases; junction bases not matched to a gene: 4. Written as DNA, the CDR3 is TGTGCCAGCAGTGCTAGCGGGGTAGGAGATACGCAGTATTTT. It encodes CASSASGVGDTQYF.

There are many counts of this clonotype. The rearrangement joins TRBV20-1 to TRBJ1-5, with D uncertain. V was shortened by 6 bases and J by 2 bases, with 11 bases between the two germline ends. Germline V gene sequence: CDR1 DFQATT, CDR2 SNEGSKA (reference sequence). This CDR3 is built from 13 residues. CDR3: CSARGDGNQPQHF. The CDR3 nucleotides read TGCAGTGCCCGGGGAGATGGCAATCAGCCCCAGCATTTT.

The sample holds many counts of this clonotype. The chain combines TRBV20-1 with TRBJ1-2; D is ambiguous. Trimming took off 5 bases at V and 0 bases at J, with 16 bases between the two ends. Germline CDR1 reads DFQATT; CDR2 reads SNEGSKA (reference sequence). CDR3 size: 15 residues. The CDR3 DNA reads as TGCAGTGCTCTTGACACCTTAACCGCTAACTATGGCTACACCTTC. It specifies CSALDTLTANYGYTF.

This clonotype was recorded many times. The chain combines TRBV2 with TRBJ1-3; tentative D call: TRBD1 (6 bases). The germline CDR1 and CDR2 sequences are SNHLY and FYNNEI. V lost 11 bases, J lost 0 bases, and 17 bases lay in between. This CDR3 contains 15 residues. CDR3 in amino acids: CAFKQGVNSGNTIYF. The DNA of the CDR3 is TGTGCCTTCAAACAGGGCGTGAACTCTGGAAACACCATATATTTT. The complete variable domain, with remaining parts taken from reference TRBV2 and TRBJ1-3, reads EPEVTQTPSHQVTQMGQEVILRCVPISNHLYFYWYRQILGQKVEFLVSFYNNEISEKSEIFDDQFSVERPDGSNFTLKIRSTKLEDSAMYFCAFKQGVNSGNTIYFGEGSWLTVV.

This clonotype occurred many times. The chain links TRBV6-1 to TRBJ1-2, with unresolved D. Germline V gene sequence: CDR1 MNHNS, CDR2 SASEGT. This CDR3 spans 17 amino acids. V shed 4 bases and J shed 0 bases, with 18 bases lying between them. DNA for the CDR3: TGTGCCAGCAGTGTCACCGGCGTACCTTCATCTAACTATGGCTACACCTTC. It translates to CASSVTGVPSSNYGYTF.

This clonotype was counted many times. The CDR3 DNA reads TGTGCCAGCAGCGTTCAGGGCCAAACTGAAGCTTTCTTT. The encoded protein is CASSVQGQTEAFF. The chain uses TRBV2 and TRBJ1-1; D is perhaps TRBD1 (5 bases). V lost 6 bases to trimming and J lost 5 bases, with 13 bases between them. This CDR3 is built from 13 residues. Germline CDR1 SNHLY, CDR2 FYNNEI.

This clonotype appeared a few times. The conserved phenylalanine or tryptophan is not found at the CDR3 terminus, so this likely reflects a read error. This chain uses TRBV20-1 with TRBJ1-6; D perhaps matches TRBD1 (5 bases). This CDR3 has 15 residues. V lost 3 bases to trimming and J lost 0 bases, with 9 bases between them. Germline V gives CDR1 DFQATT, CDR2 SNEGSKA (reference sequence). The CDR3 nucleotides read TGCAGTGCTAGTGGTGACAGCTCCTATAATTCACCCCTCCACCTT. Residues: CSASGDSSYNSPLHL.

With regard to this clonotype: This is likely an artifact of a read error, given a far larger clone one base away. The gene calls are TRBV6-1 and TRBJ2-1, with D uncertain. CDR3 length: 15 residues. The germline CDR1 and CDR2 sequences are MNHNS and SASEGT. V gave up 4 bases and J gave up 8 bases, with 18 bases separating them. Written as DNA, the CDR3 is TGTGCCAGCAGTGGGTCGGCCTCGGTGTTAGATGAGCAGTTCTTC. Protein sequence: CASSGSASVLDEQFF.

In this sample, this clonotype turned up many times. CDR3 protein: CASSYRGGTEAFF. CDR3 in DNA: TGTGCCAGCAGTTACAGGGGAGGCACTGAAGCTTTCTTT. This chain uses TRBV27 with TRBJ1-1, with TRBD1 matching 7 bases. Germline CDR1 and CDR2: MNHEY and SMNVEV (reference sequence). The junction had 3 bases not matched to a gene; V was cut back by 4 bases and J by 4 bases. The CDR3 is made up of 13 amino acids.

This clonotype came up many times. The chain combines TRBV2 with TRBJ2-3, with D perhaps assigned TRBD1 or TRBD2 (6 bases each). There are 18 residues in the CDR3. Looked up from germline, CDR1 is SNHLY and CDR2 is FYNNEI. The V gene lost 6 bases and the J gene lost 0 bases, with 22 bases spanning the gap. The DNA of the CDR3 is TGTGCCAGCAGACGACTGGGGGGCCCCTCTTCTAGCACAGATACGCAGTATTTT. It codes for CASRRLGGPSSSTDTQYF. Together with reference TRBV2 and TRBJ2-3, the CDR3 gives the full variable domain: EPEVTQTPSHQVTQMGQEVILRCVPISNHLYFYWYRQILGQKVEFLVSFYNNEISEKSEIFDDQFSVERPDGSNFTLKIRSTKLEDSAMYFCASRRLGGPSSSTDTQYFGPGTRLTVL.

This clonotype was seen many times. The chain couples TRBV11-3 to TRBJ2-7, with D tentatively TRBD2 (6 bases). The CDR3 extends over 14 amino acids. The V gene's germline CDR1 is SGHNT and CDR2 YENEEA. The germline V and J ends were trimmed by 5 bases and 3 bases, with 14 bases remaining between them. The CDR3 is CASSPGGDYYEQYF. In DNA, the CDR3 is TGTGCCAGCAGCCCCGGCGGGGATTACTACGAGCAGTACTTC.

This clonotype was counted many times. This sequence joins TRBV4-1 and TRBJ2-7; D is undetermined. V lost 1 base and J lost 2, with 9 bases in between. The CDR3 runs to 14 residues. Germline-derived CDR1 and CDR2 are MGHRA and YSYEKL. CDR3 nucleotide sequence: TGCGCCAGCAGCCAAGCGTCCGGTACCTACGAGCAGTACTTC. Amino acid sequence: CASSQASGTYEQYF.

The table lists this clonotype with many counts. The chain carries TRBV13 and TRBJ1-3, with 7 bases aligning to TRBD1. The ends lost 2 bases at V and 3 bases at J; junction bases unmatched: 1. Germline loops: CDR1 PRHDT, CDR2 FYEKMQ (reference sequence). This CDR3 is 14 amino acids long. The CDR3 sequence: CASSLRQGGNTIYF. The CDR3 DNA reads as TGTGCCAGCAGCTTAAGACAGGGTGGAAACACCATATATTTT.

J is TRBJ2-1 and V is TRBV7-6; 7 bases fit TRBD1. There are 15 residues in the CDR3. Germline V CDR1 and CDR2: SGHVS, FNYEAQ. V lost 2 bases, J lost 7 bases, and 8 bases stayed unmatched. The CDR3 here is CASSLSRGGLNEQFF. The CDR3 DNA sequence: TGTGCCAGCAGCTTATCGCGAGGGGGCCTTAATGAGCAGTTCTTC.

At least ten counts were recorded for this clonotype. The chain uses TRBV20-1 and TRBJ2-2; D is unclear. The CDR3 contains 13 residues. V was clipped by 4 bases and J by 0 bases, with 6 bases between them. Germline V gene lookup returns CDR1 DFQATT and CDR2 SNEGSKA (reference sequence). The chain's CDR3 is CSAKAPNTGELFF. CDR3 nucleotide sequence: TGCAGTGCTAAGGCCCCGAACACCGGGGAGCTGTTTTTT.

Within the sample, this clonotype is medium-sized. In nucleotides, the CDR3 is TGTGCCAGCAGCTTAGCGGGGCGGGGGGGCCTTTACGAGCAGTACTTC. This encodes CASSLAGRGGLYEQYF. The chain has TRBV7-6 and TRBJ2-7, with 9 nucleotides matching TRBD2. Germline V gives CDR1 SGHVS, CDR2 FNYEAQ. There are 16 residues in the CDR3. The V gene end was trimmed by 0 bases and the J gene end by 4 bases; junction bases not matched to a gene: 7.

V and J are TRBV7-3 and TRBJ2-7; 10 nucleotides line up with TRBD1. Germline V CDR1 and CDR2: SGHTA, FQGTGA. V lost 2 bases, J lost 5 bases, and 6 bases stayed unmatched. This CDR3 has 15 residues. The CDR3 here is CASSLGGQGLDEQYF. For the CDR3, the DNA is TGTGCCAGCAGCTTAGGGGGACAGGGGCTTGACGAGCAGTACTTC. The full variable domain, in which reference TRBV7-3 and TRBJ2-7 provide the parts outside the CDR3, is GAGVSQTPSNKVTEKGKYVELRCDPISGHTALYWYRQSLGQGPEFLIYFQGTGAADDSGLPNDRFFAVRPEGSVSTLKIQRTERGDSAVYLCASSLGGQGLDEQYFGPGTRLTVT.

Only a few counts were recorded for this clonotype. In DNA, the CDR3 is TGTGCCAGTGGGGGACAGCTGATCAATGAGCAGTTCTTC. Amino acids: CASGGQLINEQFF. The V gene is TRBV6-1, the J gene TRBJ2-1; 7 bases are shared with TRBD1. Germline CDR1 reads MNHNS; CDR2 reads SASEGT. The CDR3 runs to 13 residues. J lost 6 bases, V lost 9 bases, and 8 bases had no gene match.

This clonotype was recorded at least ten times. The chain has TRBV20-1 and TRBJ1-2, with D perhaps TRBD1 (6 bases). The CDR3 is 11 residues long. The germline V gene encodes CDR1 DFQATT and CDR2 SNEGSKA (reference sequence). The CDR3 DNA follows: TGCAGCGCTTACAGGGTGGATGGCTACACCTTC. Translated, it gives CSAYRVDGYTF.

This rearrangement joins TRBV5-6 to TRBJ2-3; 9 bases fit TRBD2. Germline CDR1 and CDR2: SGHDT and YYEEEE. This CDR3 is built from 14 residues. With V trimmed by 5 bases and J by 5 bases, 6 bases remained unmatched. The CDR3 sequence is CASSAGGPVDTQYF. CDR3 bases: TGTGCCAGCAGTGCGGGAGGGCCGGTAGATACGCAGTATTTT.

This clonotype was recorded many times. This chain links TRBV5-1 with TRBJ1-1; D is unresolved. The CDR3 consists of 15 residues. Trimming shortened V by 4 bases and J by 5 bases, and 18 bases separated the two germline ends. Per germline, CDR1 SGHRS and CDR2 YFSETQ. The CDR3: CASSAAGVEGTEAFF. For the CDR3, the DNA is TGCGCCAGCAGCGCCGCCGGGGTCGAGGGAACTGAAGCTTTCTTT.

This clonotype was observed at least ten times. The V and J genes are TRBV6-1 and TRBJ1-1; 7 positions agree with TRBD1. With 4 bases clipped from V and 5 bases from J, the junction kept 10 bases outside the gene matches. This CDR3 region has 15 residues. In germline, CDR1 is MNHNS, CDR2 SASEGT. The CDR3 reads CASSGGGTDQTEAFF. In DNA form, the CDR3 reads TGTGCCAGCAGTGGGGGCGGGACAGATCAAACTGAAGCTTTCTTT.

The chain joins TRBV12-3 or TRBV12-4 to TRBJ1-5; D might be TRBD1 (5 bases). CDR3 size: 13 residues. V was trimmed by 5 bases and J by 4 bases, leaving 9 bases between them. The CDR3 region is CASSGAGNQPQHF. As DNA, the CDR3 is TGTGCCAGCAGTGGGGCAGGTAATCAGCCCCAGCATTTT.

This clonotype was counted ten times or more. This sequence joins TRBV27 and TRBJ1-1; unclear D gene. Germline V gene sequence: CDR1 MNHEY, CDR2 SMNVEV (reference sequence). Trimming stripped 1 base from V and 5 bases from J, with 8 bases between. The CDR3 has 13 amino acids. The CDR3 DNA reads as TGTGCCAGCAGTTTATTTCCACATACTGAAGCTTTCTTT. It encodes CASSLFPHTEAFF.

This clonotype was observed many times. V gene TRBV20-1 combines with J gene TRBJ1-2; the D is unclear. The CDR3 runs to 10 residues. Germline V CDR1 and CDR2: DFQATT, SNEGSKA (reference sequence). V was clipped by 5 bases and J by 12 bases, with 13 bases between them. The chain's CDR3 is CSAPTPDDTF. CDR3 sequence (DNA): TGCAGTGCTCCAACCCCGGATGACACCTTC.

The sample holds many counts of this clonotype. Here the CDR3 DNA reads TGTGCCAGCAGGGGACAGAGCTCCTACAATGAGCAGTTCTTC. Its protein product is CASRGQSSYNEQFF. V gene TRBV2 combines with J gene TRBJ2-1, with 7 bases lining up with TRBD1. Germline lookup yields CDR1 SNHLY and CDR2 FYNNEI. V gave up 6 bases and J gave up 0 bases; unmatched junction bases: 2. This CDR3 has 14 amino acids.

This clonotype was observed many times. The CDR3 nucleotides are TGTGCCAGCAGCAGAACTTGGGGGCTAAACACTGAAGCTTTCTTT. Protein sequence: CASSRTWGLNTEAFF. The V call is TRBV6-2 or TRBV6-3, the J call TRBJ1-1, with D possibly matching TRBD1 (6 bases). This CDR3 has 15 residues. With 6 bases removed from V and 2 bases from J, the gap between germline ends came to 16 bases. Germline lookup yields CDR1 MNHEY and CDR2 SVGEGT.

In its sample, this clonotype was seen many times. The rearrangement joins TRBV3-1 to TRBJ1-1; D is possibly TRBD1 (5 bases). CDR1 is LGHDT and CDR2 is YNNKEL in the germline V gene (reference sequence). The CDR3 runs to 16 residues. Trimming removed 1 base at V and 5 bases at J, with 17 bases between. The CDR3 DNA follows: TGTGCCAGCAGCCAAGCGGACACCGCGCCGGAGACTGAAGCTTTCTTT. Its translation is CASSQADTAPETEAFF. Filled out from reference TRBV3-1 and TRBJ1-1, the complete variable domain reads DTAVSQTPKYLVTQMGNDKSIKCEQNLGHDTMYWYKQDSKKFLKIMFSYNNKELIINETVPNRFSPKSPDKAHLNLHINSLELGDSAVYFCASSQADTAPETEAFFGQGTRLTVV.

This clonotype was seen repeatedly, ten times or more. The V gene is TRBV2, the J gene TRBJ2-5; D is tentatively TRBD1 or TRBD2 (7 bases each). There are 15 residues in the CDR3. The V and J ends lost 3 bases and 1 base respectively, with 12 bases between them. Germline values: CDR1 SNHLY, CDR2 FYNNEI. The CDR3 protein is CASSDAGGAQETQYF. As DNA, the CDR3 is TGTGCCAGCAGTGATGCAGGGGGGGCCCAAGAGACCCAGTACTTC.

A word on this clonotype: A much larger clone sits a single nucleotide away, making a read error possible. J is TRBJ1-1 and V is TRBV15; TRBD1 agrees at 8 bases. The V gene end was trimmed by 10 bases and the J gene end by 2 bases; junction bases not matched to a gene: 6. The CDR3 has 13 amino acids. Per germline, CDR1 LNHNV and CDR2 YYDKDF (reference sequence). Here the CDR3 reads CAIRTGPNTEAFF. The DNA for the CDR3 is TGTGCCATCCGGACAGGGCCTAACACTGAAGCTTTCTTT.